The clone carrying this T cell receptor beta chain appeared once. Its antigen remains unknown. The RNA input was roughly 0.45 to 1 ug, and it was reverse transcribed with random hexamers. An immunoSEQ multiplex PCR generated amplified TCR beta CDR3 products spanning 54 Vbeta and 13 Jbeta. From the immunoSEQ multiplex PCR reads, TCRdb called clonotypes with MiXCR, one entry per CDR3 protein. Here the sample spans some 190,000 distinct CDR3 sequences, roughly 93% being singletons. The data were taken from a study of CD8 T cells in Susac syndrome. Notes on the study in general: Clonal expansion did not appear in Susac syndrome CD4+ T cell repertoires.

Between the trimmed V and J ends, which lost 3 bases and 1 base, there was a span of 13 bases. The CDR3 loop spans 16 amino acids. Looked up from germline, CDR1 is KGHDR and CDR2 is SFDVKD. In Susac syndrome patients, recently defined diagnostic criteria for definite or probable disease were met. TEMRA cells were FACS-enriched, while CD8+ and CD4+ T cells were negatively isolated. The genes are TRBV24-1 and TRBJ2-3, with a weak D call TRBD1 (6 bases). Sequencing was carried out using CD4+ T cells from PBMCs. The source is a human donor with Susac syndrome. The CDR3 here is CATSDPRDIRTDTQYF. Written as DNA, the CDR3 is TGTGCCACCAGTGATCCTCGGGACATCCGCACAGATACGCAGTATTTT.